This T cell receptor (beta chain) was identified during a study of PD-1 blockade in mismatch repair-deficient tumors. About the research overall: All were previously treated, progressing patients with about a dozen mismatch repair-deficient cancer types. Study outcomes and limitations: Rapid post-treatment expansion, then contraction, generally preceding radiologic response, marked tumor-resident clones.

The method was immunoSEQ multiplex PCR; TCRdb's version includes in-frame clones alone and lacks a portion of them. The table shows roughly 50,000 clones, with roughly 80% occurring only once. Concerning this clone itself: Its matching antigen is unknown.

Mismatch repair deficiency was confirmed in all patients, by PCR or immunohistochemistry. The TCR-sequenced patients were three responders to pembrolizumab. Germline CDR1 is LNHNV and CDR2 is YYDKDF (reference sequence). CDR3 length: 20 residues. Losses at the gene ends were 0 bases for V and 4 bases for J; bases not matched to a gene: 20. The sequence was collected from an adult with mismatch repair-deficient cancer. The chain uses TRBV15 and TRBJ2-5; 7 nucleotides line up with TRBD1. This specimen was peripheral blood, taken about 4.5 months after starting pembrolizumab. For the CDR3, the DNA is TGTGCCACCAGCAGAGACATCTCCACTATTAGGAACAGGGGCGGAGAGACCCAGTACTTC. Protein product: CATSRDISTIRNRGGETQYF.